This T cell receptor (beta chain) appears in the sequencing data of a study of blood T cell repertoires in COVID-19. Looking at the study overall: PBMCs, B-cell-depleted T cells, or T cells were the source of the cDNA or gDNA that made up the material.

The table came from immunoSEQ multiplex PCR; TCRdb's copy has only in-frame clones and leaves some out. The sample records 250,000 to 400,000 clones, more than 75% being singletons. The CDR3 spans 14 residues. Losses at the gene ends were 3 bases for V and 4 bases for J; bases not matched to a gene: 4. Looked up from germline, CDR1 is SGDLS and CDR2 is YYNGEE. Participants were placed into cohorts based on the clinical history they reported. Resolution of symptoms, clearance, or two negative PCRs was present in recovered Cohort 3 donors. The rearrangement joins TRBV9 to TRBJ1-3; 7 positions match TRBD1. The sample comprised PBMCs or T cells enriched from blood (not recorded which). The sequence came from a woman in her twenties or thirties who had recovered from COVID-19. The CDR3 DNA reads as TGTGCCAGCAGCGGGGACAGCGTCGGAAACACCATATATTTT. Amino acid sequence: CASSGDSVGNTIYF.